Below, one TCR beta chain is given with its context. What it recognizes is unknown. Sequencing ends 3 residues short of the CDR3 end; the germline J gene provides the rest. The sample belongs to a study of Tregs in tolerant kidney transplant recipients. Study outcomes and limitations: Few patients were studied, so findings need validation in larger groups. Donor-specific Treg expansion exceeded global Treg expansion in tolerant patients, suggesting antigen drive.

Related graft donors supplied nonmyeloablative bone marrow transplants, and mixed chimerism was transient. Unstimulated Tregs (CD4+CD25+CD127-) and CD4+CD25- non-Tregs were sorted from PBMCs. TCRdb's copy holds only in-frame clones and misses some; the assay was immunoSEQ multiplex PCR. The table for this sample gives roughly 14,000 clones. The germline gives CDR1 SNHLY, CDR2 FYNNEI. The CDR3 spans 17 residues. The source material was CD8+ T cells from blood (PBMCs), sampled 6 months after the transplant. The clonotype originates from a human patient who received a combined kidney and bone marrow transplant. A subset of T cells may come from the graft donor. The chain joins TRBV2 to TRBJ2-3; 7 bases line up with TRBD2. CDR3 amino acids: CASSEILPSGPLETQYF. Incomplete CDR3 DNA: TGTGCCAGCAGTGAAATCCTGCCTAGCGGCCCCCTAGAGACG. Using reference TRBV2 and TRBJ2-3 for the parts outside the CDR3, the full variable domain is EPEVTQTPSHQVTQMGQEVILRCVPISNHLYFYWYRQILGQKVEFLVSFYNNEISEKSEIFDDQFSVERPDGSNFTLKIRSTKLEDSAMYFCASSEILPSGPLETQYFGPGTRLTVL.